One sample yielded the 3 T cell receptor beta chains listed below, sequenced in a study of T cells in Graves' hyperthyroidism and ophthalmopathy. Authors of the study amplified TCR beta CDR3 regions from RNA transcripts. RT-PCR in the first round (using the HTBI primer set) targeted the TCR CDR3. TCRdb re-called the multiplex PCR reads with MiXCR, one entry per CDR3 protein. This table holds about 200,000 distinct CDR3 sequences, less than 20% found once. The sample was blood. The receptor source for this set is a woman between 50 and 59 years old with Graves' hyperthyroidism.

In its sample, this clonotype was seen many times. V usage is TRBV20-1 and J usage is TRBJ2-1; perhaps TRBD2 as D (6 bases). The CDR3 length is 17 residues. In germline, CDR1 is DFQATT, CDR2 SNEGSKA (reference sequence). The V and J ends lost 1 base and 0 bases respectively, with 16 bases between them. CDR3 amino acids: CSARVWEPGSSYNEQFF. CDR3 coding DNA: TGCAGTGCTAGAGTTTGGGAGCCCGGGAGCTCCTACAATGAGCAGTTCTTC.

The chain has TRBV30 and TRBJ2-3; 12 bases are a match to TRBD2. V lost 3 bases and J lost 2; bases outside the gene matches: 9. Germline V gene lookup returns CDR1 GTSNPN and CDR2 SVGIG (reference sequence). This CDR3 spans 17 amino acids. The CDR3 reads CAWRATSGSTSTDTQYF. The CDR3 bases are TGTGCCTGGAGAGCGACTAGCGGGAGTACCTCCACAGATACGCAGTATTTT. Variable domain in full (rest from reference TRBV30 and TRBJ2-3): SQTIHQWPATLVQPVGSPLSLECTVEGTSNPNLYWYRQAAGRGLQLLFYSVGIGQISSEVPQNLSASRPQDRQFILSSKKLLLSDSGFYLCAWRATSGSTSTDTQYFGPGTRLTVL.

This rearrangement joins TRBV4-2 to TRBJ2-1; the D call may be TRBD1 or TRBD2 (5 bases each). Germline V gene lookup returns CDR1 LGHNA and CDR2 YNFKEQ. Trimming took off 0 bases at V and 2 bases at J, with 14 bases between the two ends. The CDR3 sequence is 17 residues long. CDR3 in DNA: TGTGCCAGCAGCCAAGATCTTGGGGGAGCAGCCTACAATGAGCAGTTCTTC. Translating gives CASSQDLGGAAYNEQFF.